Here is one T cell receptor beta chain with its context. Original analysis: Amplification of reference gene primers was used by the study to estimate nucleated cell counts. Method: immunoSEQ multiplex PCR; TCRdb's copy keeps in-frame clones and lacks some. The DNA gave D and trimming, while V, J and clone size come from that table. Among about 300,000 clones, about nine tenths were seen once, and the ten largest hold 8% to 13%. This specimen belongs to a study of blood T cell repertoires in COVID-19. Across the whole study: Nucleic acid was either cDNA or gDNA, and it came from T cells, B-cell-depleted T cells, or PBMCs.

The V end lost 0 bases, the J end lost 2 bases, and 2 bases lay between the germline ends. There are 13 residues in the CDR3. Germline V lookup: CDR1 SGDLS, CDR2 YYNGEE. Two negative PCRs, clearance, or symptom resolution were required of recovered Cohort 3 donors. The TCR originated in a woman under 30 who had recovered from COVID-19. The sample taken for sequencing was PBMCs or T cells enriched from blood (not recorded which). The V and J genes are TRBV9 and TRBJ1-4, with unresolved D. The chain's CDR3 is CASSVATNEKLFF. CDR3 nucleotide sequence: TGTGCCAGCAGCGTAGCGACTAATGAAAAACTGTTTTTT.